This TCR beta chain derives from a study of cytomegalovirus exposure and HLA in healthy donors. Study-level background: Around 77 million unique TCRs from HLA-typed donors made up an early data release. Study outcomes and limitations: Some public TCRs appeared in many individuals, while most sequences were rare. Cytomegalovirus status, reportedly, was diagnosed with high specificity and sensitivity by the classifier.

Worth noting for this clone: The antigen remains undetermined.

This CDR3 comprises 15 residues. V was pared by 4 bases and J by 7 bases, with 7 bases of the junction left unmatched. The germline CDR1 and CDR2 sequences are SGHNT and YYREEE (reference sequence). The PCR was carried out with 60 Vbeta primers and 13 Jbeta primers. The data were produced by immunoSEQ multiplex PCR, yet TCRdb's version contains in-frame clones alone and is incomplete. The sample yields around 200,000 clones, over 80% seen once. J is TRBJ1-6 and V is TRBV5-4; TRBD1 aligns across 8 bases. The receptor was isolated from a woman between 45 and 60 years old in good health and CMV-seropositive. Specimen: PBMCs. CDR3 bases: TGTGCCAGCAGCACCCAGACAGGGGAAAATTCACCCCTCCACTTT. Its protein is CASSTQTGENSPLHF.